This TCR beta chain was captured by sequencing in a study of a mutant IDH1 vaccine in newly diagnosed glioma. The overall study: The start of vaccination came 4-6 weeks after radiotherapy alone, or with temozolomide cycles.

Some clones are missing from TCRdb's copy, which holds only in-frame ones; the method was immunoSEQ multiplex PCR. The sample lists 30,000 or so clones; about four fifths were seen once. Comments on this clone: Its antigen is still unknown.

Time point noted: week 47, end of study. In every dose of vaccine, 300 ug of mutant IDH1 20-mer peptide was given alongside topical imiquimod. Weeks 1, 3, 5, 7, 11, 15, 19 and 23 were when patients received their eight vaccinations. The source was PBMCs, collected from a glioma patient whose treatment included an IDH1 peptide vaccine. The sequence was obtained from a man under 40 with glioma.

Here the CDR3 reads CASSIPASVNTEAFF. CDR3 DNA sequence: TGTGCCAGTAGTATCCCGGCCAGCGTGAACACTGAAGCTTTCTTT. The chain joins TRBV19 to TRBJ1-1; D call uncertain. The germline V and J ends were trimmed by 3 bases and 0 bases, with 11 bases remaining between them. Germline V CDR1 and CDR2: LNHDA, SQIVND (reference sequence). CDR3 size: 15 residues.